This T cell receptor (beta chain) came from a study of blood T cell repertoires in COVID-19 (dated by TCRdb to 2020 to 2022). Regarding the complete study: Samples covering the acute and convalescent phases of COVID-19 were provided by collaborators in the United States, Italy and Spain. Where HLA class I and class II types were available, the types were taken from metadata supplied by the sample provider, not from assay-based typing. The repertoires were released in a freely available public database meant as a resource for research on the immune response to SARS-CoV-2. Subjects who had been exposed to COVID-19, were actively infected with it, or had recovered from it provided the deeply sampled blood TCRbeta repertoires that made up the dataset. The prospective study material was composed of cDNA or gDNA derived from T cells, B-cell-depleted T cells, or PBMCs. A de-identified subject ID, COVID-19 status, age in years and sex were almost always included in the sample metadata. Samples were obtained from the ongoing ImmuneRACE study (first 160 participants) and from 1,200 or so subjects provided by 6 global collaborators.

Results and caveats for the whole study, not just this receptor: Clinical and demographic metadata were provided uncurated, with the amount varying by source and participant.

Enrolling through a virtual design, the prospective study's participants ranged in age from roughly 18 to 89 years and lived across 20 to 25 United States geographic areas. To assign participants to cohorts, the prospective study relied on clinical history that participants themselves reported in a screening survey and a study questionnaire. Recovered participants in ImmuneRACE Cohort 3 were defined as having two consecutive negative NP/OP PCR tests, clearance from a healthcare professional, or resolution of symptoms. Mobile phlebotomists in the prospective study collected whole blood, serum and a nasopharyngeal or oropharyngeal swab from every participant. Participants in the prospective study had the option to provide additional blood draws and questionnaires over a 2-month period. Prospective study blood samples were shipped either frozen or at room temperature before DNA extraction. TCRbeta CDR3 regions were amplified from genomic DNA by means of the immunoSEQ Assay, a bias-controlled multiplex PCR. The study's processing was this. The number of nucleated cells in each sample was estimated from the amplification of reference gene primers within the assay. Sequence reads were collapsed and filtered to measure the absolute abundance of every unique TCRbeta CDR3 rearrangement. For each sample, productive Simpson clonality was calculated by taking the square root of Simpson's diversity index across productive rearrangements. What TCRdb holds here is the immuneACCESS table cut down to in-frame rearrangements. Part of the clones is not present; checked against another copy, under half of the missing clones reflect an unresolved V gene, and the others are unexplained. V and J calls and clone size are as listed in that table; D and trimming were resolved from the DNA. The sample table contains under 200,000 clones; only one count was recorded for 88% of them. The biggest ten clones account for 6% to 8.5% of the sample.

Regarding this clone: Its antigen is currently not known. No base qualities exist here, and no much larger clone lies one base off it.

V and J lose 4 bases and 5 bases, and a span of 11 bases separates them. The CDR3 starts with the cysteine, ends with the phenylalanine, and has 13 residues. Only CDR3 DNA remains: 39 bases, in frame from the first base. Sequencing used PBMCs or T cells enriched from blood (not recorded which). This sequence was found in a woman between 50 and 59 years old who had recovered from COVID-19. Here the chain combines TRBV12-3 or TRBV12-4 and TRBJ1-2; there is no confident call for the D gene. The bases are TGTGCCAGCAGTTCCCGGGGAGGGTATGGCTACACCTTC. It specifies CASSSRGGYGYTF.